These 2 T cell receptor beta chains were sequenced from one sample in a study of radiotherapy plus CTLA-4 blockade in lung cancer. The method was immunoSEQ multiplex PCR; TCRdb's version includes in-frame clones alone and lacks a portion of them. The data contain approximately 94,000 clones, roughly 80% of them singletons. The sequenced sample was peripheral blood, obtained from a patient treated with radiotherapy plus ipilimumab. The receptors here all came from a human donor with non-small cell lung cancer that progressed on radiotherapy plus ipilimumab.

The chain links TRBV13 to TRBJ2-3; D not certain. Germline V gives CDR1 PRHDT, CDR2 FYEKMQ (reference sequence). The CDR3 loop spans 14 amino acids. With 5 bases removed from V and 0 bases from J, the gap between germline ends came to 9 bases. CDR3 nucleotide sequence: TGTGCCAGCAGCCTCGATTCCAGCACAGATACGCAGTATTTT. This encodes CASSLDSSTDTQYF.

The J gene is TRBJ2-7, the V gene TRBV27; D tentatively fits TRBD1 or TRBD2 (5 bases each). V lost 3 bases to trimming and J lost 4 bases, with 13 bases between them. The CDR3 runs to 14 residues. Germline V gives CDR1 MNHEY, CDR2 SMNVEV (reference sequence). The CDR3 DNA is TGTGCCAGCAGTTTCTCCGTTGGGGGATACGAGCAGTACGTC. Protein product: CASSFSVGGYEQYV.